This T cell receptor beta chain was identified during a study of blood T cells in healthy people across ages. A J-beta primer mix and a sample-barcoded 5' primer were used in a second PCR of about 6 to 12 cycles. A 12-random-nucleotide template-switch adaptor tagged each cDNA molecule. MiXCR, applied by TCRdb to the 5' RACE reads, yields one record per CDR3 protein. The data contain under 1,000,000 distinct CDR3 sequences, around 36% of them singletons. Study conclusions and caveats: Naive CD4+ cells and diversity were both higher in long-lived donors than in aged donors.

PBMCs, at least 7 million per sample, were isolated. CDR1 is SGHRS and CDR2 is YFSETQ in the germline V gene. The CDR3 has 15 residues. Germline trimming cut 3 bases from V and 8 bases from J; bases unmatched to any gene: 8. In its sample, this clonotype was seen many times. Its antigen remains unidentified. The sequencing input was blood. This chain joins TRBV5-1 and TRBJ1-6; 7 nucleotides line up with TRBD1. The receptor was derived from a man aged 18 to 30 in good health. The DNA of the CDR3 is TGCGCCAGCAGCTCAGGTGACAGGGAGGATTCACCCCTCCACTTT. Translation gives CASSSGDREDSPLHF.